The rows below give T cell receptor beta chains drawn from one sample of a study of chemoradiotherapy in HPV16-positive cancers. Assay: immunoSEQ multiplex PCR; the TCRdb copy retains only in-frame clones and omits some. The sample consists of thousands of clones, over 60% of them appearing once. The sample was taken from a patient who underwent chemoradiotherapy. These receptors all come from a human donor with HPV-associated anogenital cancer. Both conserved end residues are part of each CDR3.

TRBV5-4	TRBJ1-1	CASSPGRDTEAFF
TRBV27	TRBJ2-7	CASRPSGTSYEQYF
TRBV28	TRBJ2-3	CASTPSGTSTDTQYF
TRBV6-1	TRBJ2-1	CASESGGGSYNEQFF
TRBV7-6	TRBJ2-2	CASSLSRDRLNTGELFF
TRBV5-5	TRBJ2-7	CASSLQGFLYEQYF
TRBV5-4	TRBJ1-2	CASRANDRGTPTGYTF
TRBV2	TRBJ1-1	CASNRGGRYTEAFF
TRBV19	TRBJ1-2	CASSSRQGADGYTF
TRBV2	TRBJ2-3	CASTSGGPTIFTRGQYF
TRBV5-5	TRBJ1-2	CASSPAGYNYGYTF
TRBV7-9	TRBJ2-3	CASSHLAGSTDTQYF
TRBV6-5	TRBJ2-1	CASSLDSYNEQFF
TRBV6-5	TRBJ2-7	CASSYRGDQTYEQYF
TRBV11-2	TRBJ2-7	CASSKFSYEQYF
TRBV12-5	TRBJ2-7	CASAVRQDPHPLEQYF
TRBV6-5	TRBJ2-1	CASKDMKGRGNEQFF
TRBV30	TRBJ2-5	CAWSVNSRETQYF
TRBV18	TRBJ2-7	CASSPIRTGEGEQYF
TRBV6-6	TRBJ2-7	CASSYERLAHEQYF
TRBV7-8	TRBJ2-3	CASSLYNTDTQYF
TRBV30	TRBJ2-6	CAWSFQGPGANVLTF
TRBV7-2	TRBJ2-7	CASSFYSSYEQYF
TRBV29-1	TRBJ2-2	CSAPGTTGELFF
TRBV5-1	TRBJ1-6	CASSLWTGGEALHF
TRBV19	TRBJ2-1	CASSTRGAGRNEQFF
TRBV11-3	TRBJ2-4	CASSPTANLAKNIQYF
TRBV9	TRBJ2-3	CASSVVQGGTDTQYF
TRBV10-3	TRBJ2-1	CAIRGTSGGLWEQFF
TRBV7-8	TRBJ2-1	CASSLAGGPGNEQFF
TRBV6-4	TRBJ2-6	CASSEGQALSGANVLTF